Below are 11 T cell receptor beta chains sequenced from a single sample in a study of identical twins. TCRdb called the 5' RACE reads again in MiXCR, with one record for every CDR3 protein. The sample lists fewer than 250,000 distinct CDR3 sequences, roughly a tenth seen once, with 5.1% in the top ten. Material: memory (CD45RO+) T cells sorted from blood. The receptors were gathered from a woman under 30 in good health.

This clonotype was seen a handful of times. J is TRBJ2-5 and V is TRBV6-6, with no clear D. The germline V gene encodes CDR1 MNHNY and CDR2 SVGAGI (reference sequence). The ends were cut back, 8 bases at V and 2 bases at J, with 12 bases in the middle. This CDR3 has 13 amino acids. The CDR3 reads CASFATLQETQYF. The CDR3 DNA follows: TGTGCCAGCTTTGCCACTCTACAAGAGACCCAGTACTTC.

This clonotype was counted between two and nine times. This chain links TRBV6-5 with TRBJ2-7; 7 bases align to TRBD2. Germline V gene sequence: CDR1 MNHEY, CDR2 SVGAGI. This CDR3 is 15 amino acids long. The V gene end was trimmed by 2 bases and the J gene end by 4 bases; junction bases not matched to a gene: 8. As DNA, the CDR3 is TGTGCCAGCAGTTACGGGGAGGGGATCGAATACGAGCAGTACTTC. As protein: CASSYGEGIEYEQYF.

The CDR3 is CASSLAPNRYEQFF. CDR3 sequence (DNA): TGTGCCAGCAGCTTAGCGCCTAATCGGTATGAGCAGTTCTTC. The chain combines TRBV7-2 with TRBJ2-1; no firm D call. V was cut by 0 bases and J by 8 bases, with 11 bases left in between. This CDR3 comprises 14 residues. Germline-derived CDR1 and CDR2 are SGHTA and FQGNSA.

The J gene is TRBJ2-1, the V gene TRBV20-1, with 8 positions matching TRBD2. The V gene's germline CDR1 is DFQATT and CDR2 SNEGSKA (reference sequence). V dropped 6 bases and J dropped 5; count of bases not matched to a gene: 6. There are 13 residues in the CDR3. The CDR3 here is CSAQRGGNNEQFF. CDR3 DNA sequence: TGCAGTGCACAACGCGGGGGGAACAATGAGCAGTTCTTC.

There are a few counts of this clonotype. J is TRBJ2-3 and V is TRBV27; D perhaps matches TRBD2 (6 bases). The germline gives CDR1 MNHEY, CDR2 SMNVEV (reference sequence). Trimming shortened V by 3 bases and J by 3 bases, and 13 bases separated the two germline ends. The CDR3 runs 15 residues. DNA for the CDR3: TGTGCCAGCAGTTTGACTAGGGTGTCGACAGATACGCAGTATTTT. Its protein product is CASSLTRVSTDTQYF.

This clonotype was found once. V usage is TRBV7-2 and J usage is TRBJ2-7, with D unclear. The V end lost 3 bases, the J end lost 2 bases, and 11 bases lay between the germline ends. Germline assignment: CDR1 SGHTA and CDR2 FQGNSA. The CDR3 is 14 amino acids. The CDR3 coding sequence is TGTGCCAGCAGCTTGGGCGGCGGCGCCTACGAGCAGTACTTC. Its translation: CASSLGGGAYEQYF. The variable domain in full, with the rest retrieved from reference TRBV7-2 and TRBJ2-7, is GAGVSQSPSNKVTEKGKDVELRCDPISGHTALYWYRQSLGQGLEFLIYFQGNSAPDKSGLPSDRFSAERTGGSVSTLTIQRTQQEDSAVYLCASSLGGGAYEQYFGPGTRLTVT.

Ten or more counts support this clonotype. This chain connects TRBV7-9 to TRBJ2-3, with D tentatively TRBD1 (6 bases). The V gene lost 3 bases and the J gene lost 5 bases, with 6 bases spanning the gap. Germline loops: CDR1 SEHNR, CDR2 FQNEAQ (reference sequence). The CDR3 is 12 amino acids. CDR3 protein: CASSLTGDTQYF. The CDR3 coding sequence is TGTGCCAGCAGCTTGACAGGAGATACGCAGTATTTT.

This clonotype was counted once. The chain links TRBV3-1 to TRBJ2-1, with D maybe TRBD2 (5 bases). From germline, CDR1 is LGHDT and CDR2 YNNKEL (reference sequence). Deletions cut 4 bases from V and 8 bases from J, with 24 bases between. CDR3 length: 17 residues. The CDR3 here is CASSLRRTGLPWDEQFF. DNA for the CDR3: TGTGCCAGCAGCCTAAGACGTACCGGACTTCCTTGGGATGAGCAGTTCTTC.

The chain recombines TRBV6-5 with TRBJ2-7, with D unclear. Germline assignment: CDR1 MNHEY and CDR2 SVGAGI. V was shortened by 0 bases and J by 2 bases, with 14 bases between the two germline ends. The CDR3 has 16 amino acids. CDR3 in DNA: TGTGCCAGCAGTTACTCCTTTCGACCGAAAGCCTACGAGCAGTACTTC. This codes for CASSYSFRPKAYEQYF.

The chain recombines TRBV5-1 with TRBJ2-5; the D gene could be TRBD1 or TRBD2 (5 bases each). Looked up from germline, CDR1 is SGHRS and CDR2 is YFSETQ. The germline V and J ends were trimmed by 4 bases and 5 bases, with 15 bases remaining between them. CDR3 length: 14 residues. In nucleotides, the CDR3 is TGCGCCAGCAGCGCCCAGGGTTGGGGGGAGACCCAGTACTTC. It specifies CASSAQGWGETQYF.

This clonotype was counted at least ten times. The chain has TRBV10-1 and TRBJ1-4, with D possibly matching TRBD1 (6 bases). The V gene lost 3 bases and the J gene lost 5 bases, with 19 bases spanning the gap. Germline V gene sequence: CDR1 WNHNN, CDR2 SYGVQD (reference sequence). The CDR3 totals 17 residues. This CDR3 is CASSEIDRGGANEKLFF. For the CDR3, the DNA is TGCGCCAGCAGTGAAATTGATCGGGGGGGCGCGAATGAAAAACTGTTTTTT.